This T cell receptor (beta chain) was sequenced for a study of cytomegalovirus exposure and HLA in healthy donors. General study findings and limits: TCR beta chains numbering 150 to 200 were designated cytomegalovirus-associated.

Worth noting for this clone: No antigen is known for it.

This CDR3 has 15 amino acids. Germline CDR1 reads LNHDA; CDR2 reads SQIVND (reference sequence). V lost 6 bases and J lost 0, with 14 bases in between. The PCR contained 60 Vbeta and 13 Jbeta primers. Generated by immunoSEQ multiplex PCR, the TCRdb table keeps only in-frame clones and is missing some. Among about 150,000 clones listed, around 74% were seen once. The rearrangement joins TRBV19 to TRBJ1-2; tentatively, D is TRBD1 (5 bases). The sequenced material came from PBMCs. The TCR was taken from a man between 18 and 29 years old in good health and CMV-seronegative. CDR3: CASSAPRQTNYGYTF. CDR3 coding DNA: TGTGCCAGTAGCGCTCCACGACAGACTAACTATGGCTACACCTTC.